Listed below are T cell receptor beta chains from one sample, sequenced in a study of Ad26.COV2.S vaccination and SARS-CoV-2 variants. Libraries were prepared by immunoSEQ multiplex PCR; TCRdb keeps only in-frame clonotypes and omits some of them. The data show hundreds of thousands of clones, roughly 87% seen once. The sequenced sample was peripheral blood, obtained in a trial of Ad26.COV2.S vaccine versus placebo. The receptor source for this set is a person between 18 and 65 years old who received the Ad26.COV2.S COVID-19 vaccine or a placebo. Each CDR3 is given with its conserved first and last residue. D genes are given only for firm matches. The size entry is marked missing in some rows and otherwise reads once, few, many or a size class.

TRBV25-1 - - CASSDVGVNGYTF
TRBV5-1 TRBD2 - CASSHGTSGGQETQYF
TRBV7-3 - - CASSPDGNTEAFF
TRBV3-1/TRBV3-2 - - CASSQVRGRQETQYF
TRBV25-1 - - CASSESGGITDTQYF
TRBV3-1/TRBV3-2 TRBD2 once CASSPWTSGGTDTQYF
TRBV7-3 TRBD1 - CASSRTGTGNGGAFF
TRBV9 - - CASSDVSSLNEQFF
TRBV5-5 TRBD1 - CASSLPWTGNTEAFF
TRBV4-1 - - CASSATSSYNSPLHF